A selection of T cell receptor beta chains follows, all from one sample in a study of early T cells in non-severe SARS-CoV-2 infection. TCRdb recomputed calls from the 5' RACE reads with MiXCR, one row per CDR3 protein. Counted here are 20,000 to 30,000 distinct CDR3 sequences, around 4.5% occurring once; the ten biggest clones make up 3.5% to 4.5%. Sequenced sample: whole blood. The source of these receptors is an adult who was a healthcare worker with PCR-confirmed SARS-CoV-2 infection or an uninfected control (not recorded which). CDR3s include the opening cysteine and the closing phenylalanine or tryptophan. Each record gives: J gene, clone size, D gene, V gene, CDR3 protein, CDR3 DNA. D genes are given only for firm matches. A row's size may be missing; if present it is once, few, many or a size class.

j_gene: TRBJ2-7; abundance: many; d_gene: -; v_gene: TRBV10-1; CDR3aa: CASSEYSYEQYF; CDR3nt: TGCGCCAGCAGTGAGTATTCCTACGAGCAGTACTTC
j_gene: TRBJ1-5; abundance: many; d_gene: TRBD1; v_gene: TRBV11-2; CDR3aa: CASSFSGGNQPQHF; CDR3nt: TGTGCCAGCAGCTTCTCAGGGGGTAATCAGCCCCAGCATTTT
j_gene: TRBJ1-1; abundance: -; d_gene: TRBD1; v_gene: TRBV6-6; CDR3aa: CASSYSLRTGGTEAFF; CDR3nt: TGTGCCAGCAGTTACTCTCTCCGGACAGGGGGCACTGAAGCTTTCTTT
j_gene: TRBJ2-3; abundance: few; d_gene: TRBD2; v_gene: TRBV20-1; CDR3aa: CSARSGSGGPTDTQYF; CDR3nt: TGCAGTGCTAGGAGCGGGAGCGGGGGGCCTACAGATACGCAGTATTTT
j_gene: TRBJ2-1; abundance: few; d_gene: -; v_gene: TRBV7-2; CDR3aa: CASSREVSSYNEQFF; CDR3nt: TGTGCCAGCAGCCGAGAGGTGAGCTCCTACAATGAGCAGTTCTTC
j_gene: TRBJ2-1; abundance: -; d_gene: -; v_gene: TRBV6-5; CDR3aa: CASILRANEQFF; CDR3nt: TGTGCCAGCATCCTCAGGGCCAATGAGCAGTTCTTC
j_gene: TRBJ2-1; abundance: -; d_gene: TRBD1; v_gene: TRBV12-5; CDR3aa: CASASQGAVRFF; CDR3nt: TGTGCTAGTGCCTCACAGGGGGCGGTGCGGTTCTTC
j_gene: TRBJ2-1; abundance: many; d_gene: TRBD1; v_gene: TRBV6-5; CDR3aa: CASSYGGQGGNEQFF; CDR3nt: TGTGCCAGCAGTTACGGGGGACAGGGCGGCAATGAGCAGTTCTTC
j_gene: TRBJ2-7; abundance: many; d_gene: TRBD1; v_gene: TRBV2; CDR3aa: CASSGTVSYEQYF; CDR3nt: TGTGCCAGCTCCGGGACAGTTAGTTACGAGCAGTACTTC
j_gene: TRBJ2-2; abundance: -; d_gene: TRBD2; v_gene: TRBV6-5; CDR3aa: CASSPQRDAGELFF; CDR3nt: TGTGCCAGCAGCCCCCAGCGGGATGCCGGGGAGCTGTTTTTT
j_gene: TRBJ2-2; abundance: many; d_gene: -; v_gene: TRBV11-2; CDR3aa: CASSSLAVRELFF; CDR3nt: TGTGCCAGCAGCAGCTTAGCGGTCCGGGAGCTGTTTTTT